This TCR beta chain comes out of a study of beta chain features in type 1 diabetes. Expressed TCRB transcripts got sequenced, as all isolated RNA was reverse transcribed. Generated by immunoSEQ multiplex PCR, the TCRdb table keeps only in-frame clones and is missing some. The repertoire holds roughly 400,000 clones, over 12% seen once, with more than 0.015% in the top ten. Findings and limits, study-wide: At VDJ recombination sites, type 1 diabetes patients had fewer insertions and more deleted nucleotides. Although PCR might favor shorter templates, it would do so equally in patients and controls.

J gave up 5 bases and V 3 bases, and 6 bases lay outside the gene matches. This CDR3 has 14 amino acids. CDR1 and CDR2 (germline): SEHNR, FQNEAQ (reference sequence). Worth noting for this clone: Antigen specificity is unknown.

Sequencing was performed on naive CD4+ T cells from blood. This clonotype was obtained from a woman aged 18 to 35 in good health. The V and J genes are TRBV7-9 and TRBJ1-2, with 7 bases matching TRBD1. CDR3 in DNA: TGTGCCAGCAGCTTGATGACAGGGTTGTATGGCTACACCTTC. Protein sequence: CASSLMTGLYGYTF.